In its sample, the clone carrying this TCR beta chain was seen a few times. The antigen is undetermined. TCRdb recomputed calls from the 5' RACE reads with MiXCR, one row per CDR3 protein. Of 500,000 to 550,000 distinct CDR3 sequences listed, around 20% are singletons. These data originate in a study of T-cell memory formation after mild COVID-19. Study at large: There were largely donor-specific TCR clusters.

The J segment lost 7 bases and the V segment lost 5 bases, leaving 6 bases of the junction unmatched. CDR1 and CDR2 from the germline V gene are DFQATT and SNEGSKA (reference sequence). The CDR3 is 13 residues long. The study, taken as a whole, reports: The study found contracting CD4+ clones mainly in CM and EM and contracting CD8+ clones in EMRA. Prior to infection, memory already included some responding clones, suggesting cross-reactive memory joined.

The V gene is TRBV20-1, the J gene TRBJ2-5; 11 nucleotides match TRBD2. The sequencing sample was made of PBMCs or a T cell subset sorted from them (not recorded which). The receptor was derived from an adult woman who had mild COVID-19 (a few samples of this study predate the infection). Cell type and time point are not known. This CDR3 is CSAGTSGRGTQYF. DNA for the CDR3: TGCAGTGCTGGGACTAGCGGTAGGGGGACCCAGTACTTC.